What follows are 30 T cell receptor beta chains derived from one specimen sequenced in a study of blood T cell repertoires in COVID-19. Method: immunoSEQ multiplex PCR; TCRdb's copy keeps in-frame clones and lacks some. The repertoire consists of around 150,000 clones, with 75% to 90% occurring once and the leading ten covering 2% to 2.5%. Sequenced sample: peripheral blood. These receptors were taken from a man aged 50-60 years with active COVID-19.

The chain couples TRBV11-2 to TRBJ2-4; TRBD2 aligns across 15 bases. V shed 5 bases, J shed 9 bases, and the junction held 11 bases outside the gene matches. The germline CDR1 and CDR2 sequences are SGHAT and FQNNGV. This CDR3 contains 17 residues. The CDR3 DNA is TGTGCCAGCAGCGGGCGGACTAGCGGGGGGGCTGGTAGCATTCAGTACTTC. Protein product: CASSGRTSGGAGSIQYF.

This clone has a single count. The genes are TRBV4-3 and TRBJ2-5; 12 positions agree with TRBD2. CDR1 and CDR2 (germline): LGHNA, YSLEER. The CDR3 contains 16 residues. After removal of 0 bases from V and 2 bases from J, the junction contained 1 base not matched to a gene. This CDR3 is CASSQDLAGGQETQYF. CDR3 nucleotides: TGCGCCAGCAGCCAAGATCTAGCGGGGGGGCAAGAGACCCAGTACTTC.

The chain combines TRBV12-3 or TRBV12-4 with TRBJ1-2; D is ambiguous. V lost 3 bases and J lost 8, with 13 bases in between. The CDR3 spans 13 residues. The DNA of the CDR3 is TGTGCCAGCAGTTTTATTCGGGATAGCGGCTACACCTTC. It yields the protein CASSFIRDSGYTF.

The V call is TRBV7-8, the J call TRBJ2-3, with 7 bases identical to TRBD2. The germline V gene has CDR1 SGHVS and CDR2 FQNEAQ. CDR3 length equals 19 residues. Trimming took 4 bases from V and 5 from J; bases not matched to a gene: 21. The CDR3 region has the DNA TGTGCCAGCAGCTCGACGCGCCTGGGACTAAGCGCTAGGCGAGATACGCAGTATTTT. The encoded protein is CASSSTRLGLSARRDTQYF.

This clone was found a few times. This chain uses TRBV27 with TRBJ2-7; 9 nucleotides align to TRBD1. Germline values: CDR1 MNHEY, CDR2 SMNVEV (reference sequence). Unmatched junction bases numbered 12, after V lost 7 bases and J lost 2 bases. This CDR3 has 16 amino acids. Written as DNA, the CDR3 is TGTGCCAGCATCAACTTCGGTTGGACAGGGGCCTACGAGCAGTACTTC. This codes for CASINFGWTGAYEQYF.

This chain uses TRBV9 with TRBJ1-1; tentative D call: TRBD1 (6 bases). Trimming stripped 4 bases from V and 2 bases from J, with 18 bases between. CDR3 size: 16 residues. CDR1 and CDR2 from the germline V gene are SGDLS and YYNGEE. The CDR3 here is CASSPGGSWPNTEAFF. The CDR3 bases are TGTGCCAGCAGCCCTGGGGGCAGCTGGCCAAACACTGAAGCTTTCTTT.

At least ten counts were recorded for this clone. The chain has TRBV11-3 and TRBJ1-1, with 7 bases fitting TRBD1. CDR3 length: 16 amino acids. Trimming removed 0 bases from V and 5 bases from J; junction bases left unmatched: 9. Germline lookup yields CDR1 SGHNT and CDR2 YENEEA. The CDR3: CASSLDGGGGGTEAFF. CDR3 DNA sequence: TGTGCCAGCAGCTTAGATGGAGGAGGGGGCGGAACTGAAGCTTTCTTT.

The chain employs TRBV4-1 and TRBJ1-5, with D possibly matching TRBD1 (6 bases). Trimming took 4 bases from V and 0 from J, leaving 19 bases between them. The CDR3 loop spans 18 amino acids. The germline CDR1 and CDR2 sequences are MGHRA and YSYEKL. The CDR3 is CASSLRALDRNSNQPQHF. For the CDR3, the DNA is TGCGCCAGCAGCCTTCGGGCCCTGGACAGAAATAGCAATCAGCCCCAGCATTTT.

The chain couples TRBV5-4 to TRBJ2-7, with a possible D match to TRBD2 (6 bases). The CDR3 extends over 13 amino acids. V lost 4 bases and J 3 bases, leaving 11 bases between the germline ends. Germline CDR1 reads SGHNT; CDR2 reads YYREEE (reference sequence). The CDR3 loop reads CASSLAGSYEQYF. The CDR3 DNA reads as TGTGCCAGCAGCCTCGCGGGGAGCTACGAGCAGTACTTC. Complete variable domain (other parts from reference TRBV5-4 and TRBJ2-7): ETGVTQSPTHLIKTRGQQVTLRCSSQSGHNTVSWYQQALGQGPQFIFQYYREEENGRGNFPPRFSGLQFPNYSSELNVNALELDDSALYLCASSLAGSYEQYFGPGTRLTVT.

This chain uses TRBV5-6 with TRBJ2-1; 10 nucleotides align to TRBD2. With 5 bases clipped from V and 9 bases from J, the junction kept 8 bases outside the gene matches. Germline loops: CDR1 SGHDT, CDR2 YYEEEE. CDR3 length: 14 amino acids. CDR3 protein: CASRKRGGPGEQFF. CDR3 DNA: TGTGCCAGCAGAAAGCGGGGGGGCCCGGGTGAGCAGTTCTTC.

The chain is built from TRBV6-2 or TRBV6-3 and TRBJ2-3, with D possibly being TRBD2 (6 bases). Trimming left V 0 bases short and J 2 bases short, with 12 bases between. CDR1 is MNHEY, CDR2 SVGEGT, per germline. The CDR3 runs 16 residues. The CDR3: CASSYSSAGHTDTQYF. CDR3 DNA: TGTGCCAGCAGTTACTCCTCCGCGGGGCACACAGATACGCAGTATTTT.

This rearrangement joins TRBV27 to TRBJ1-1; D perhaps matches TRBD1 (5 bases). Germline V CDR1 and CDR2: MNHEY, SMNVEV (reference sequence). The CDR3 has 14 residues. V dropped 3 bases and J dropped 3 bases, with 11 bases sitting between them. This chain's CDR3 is CASSFAGRDTEAFF. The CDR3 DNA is TGTGCCAGCAGTTTTGCAGGGAGGGACACTGAAGCTTTCTTT.

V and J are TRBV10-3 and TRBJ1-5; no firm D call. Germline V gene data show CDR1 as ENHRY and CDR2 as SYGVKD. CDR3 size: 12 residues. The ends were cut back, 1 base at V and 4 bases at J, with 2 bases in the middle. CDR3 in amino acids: CAISELNQPQHF. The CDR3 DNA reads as TGTGCCATCAGTGAGTTAAATCAGCCCCAGCATTTT.

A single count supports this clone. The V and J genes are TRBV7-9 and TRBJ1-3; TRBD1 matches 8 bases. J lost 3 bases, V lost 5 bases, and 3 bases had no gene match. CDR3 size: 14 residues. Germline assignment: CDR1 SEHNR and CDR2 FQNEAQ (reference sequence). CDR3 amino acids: CASSPDRDGNTIYF. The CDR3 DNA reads TGTGCCAGCAGCCCGGACAGGGATGGAAACACCATATATTTT.

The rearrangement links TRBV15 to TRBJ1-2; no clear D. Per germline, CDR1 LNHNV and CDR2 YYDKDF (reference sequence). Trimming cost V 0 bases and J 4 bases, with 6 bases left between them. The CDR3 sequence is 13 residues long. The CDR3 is CATSRDRLYGYTF. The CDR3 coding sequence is TGTGCCACCAGCAGAGACAGGCTCTATGGCTACACCTTC.

CDR3 protein: CASSYRLTGKNTEAFF. The CDR3 DNA follows: TGTGCCAGCAGTTATCGTCTGACAGGGAAGAACACTGAAGCTTTCTTT. The rearrangement joins TRBV28 to TRBJ1-1; the match to TRBD1 covers 7 bases. With 4 bases clipped from V and 1 base from J, the junction kept 9 bases outside the gene matches. This CDR3 has 16 amino acids. Germline assignment: CDR1 MDHEN and CDR2 SYDVKM.

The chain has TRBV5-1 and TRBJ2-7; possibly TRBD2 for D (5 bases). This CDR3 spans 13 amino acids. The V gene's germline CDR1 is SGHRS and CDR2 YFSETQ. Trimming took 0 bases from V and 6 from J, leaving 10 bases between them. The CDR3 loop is CASSLAPGFEQYF. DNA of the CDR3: TGCGCCAGCAGCTTGGCCCCGGGGTTCGAGCAGTACTTC.

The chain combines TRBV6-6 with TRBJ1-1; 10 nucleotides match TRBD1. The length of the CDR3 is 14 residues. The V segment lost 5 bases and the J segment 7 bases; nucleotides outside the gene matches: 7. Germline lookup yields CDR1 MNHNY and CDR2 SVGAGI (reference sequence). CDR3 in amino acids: CASSTRQGALEAFF. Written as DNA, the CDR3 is TGTGCCAGCAGTACGCGACAGGGGGCCCTTGAAGCTTTCTTT.

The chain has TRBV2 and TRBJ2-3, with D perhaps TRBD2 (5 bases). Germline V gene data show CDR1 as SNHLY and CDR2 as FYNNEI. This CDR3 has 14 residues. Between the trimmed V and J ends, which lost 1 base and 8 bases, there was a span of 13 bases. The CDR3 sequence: CASSEGLSDPTQYF. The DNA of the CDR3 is TGTGCCAGCAGTGAAGGCCTTAGCGATCCTACGCAGTATTTT.

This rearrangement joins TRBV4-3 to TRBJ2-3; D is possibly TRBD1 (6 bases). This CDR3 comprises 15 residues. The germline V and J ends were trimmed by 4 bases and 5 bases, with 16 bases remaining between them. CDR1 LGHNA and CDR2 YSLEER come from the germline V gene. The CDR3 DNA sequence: TGCGCCAGCAGCCGTCCTATACAACAGGGAGATACGCAGTATTTT. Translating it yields CASSRPIQQGDTQYF.

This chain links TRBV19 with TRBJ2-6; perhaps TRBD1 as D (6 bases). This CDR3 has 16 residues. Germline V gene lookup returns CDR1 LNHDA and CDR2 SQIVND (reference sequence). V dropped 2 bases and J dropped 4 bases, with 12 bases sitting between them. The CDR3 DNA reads TGTGCCAGTAGTATATACTCAGGGGTCGGGGCCAACGTCCTGACTTTC. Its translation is CASSIYSGVGANVLTF.

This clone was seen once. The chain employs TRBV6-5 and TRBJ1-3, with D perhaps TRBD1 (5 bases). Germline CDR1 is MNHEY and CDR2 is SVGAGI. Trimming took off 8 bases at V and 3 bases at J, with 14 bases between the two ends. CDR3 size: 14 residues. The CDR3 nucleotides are TGTGCCAGCCGCGATCGGGGGAGTGGAAACACCATATATTTT. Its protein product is CASRDRGSGNTIYF.

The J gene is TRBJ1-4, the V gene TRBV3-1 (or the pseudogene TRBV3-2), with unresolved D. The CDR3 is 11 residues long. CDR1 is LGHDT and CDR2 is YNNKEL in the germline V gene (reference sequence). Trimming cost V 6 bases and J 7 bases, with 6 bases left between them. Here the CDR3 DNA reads TGTGCCAGCAGGACGGGTGAAAAACTGTTTTTT. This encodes CASRTGEKLFF.

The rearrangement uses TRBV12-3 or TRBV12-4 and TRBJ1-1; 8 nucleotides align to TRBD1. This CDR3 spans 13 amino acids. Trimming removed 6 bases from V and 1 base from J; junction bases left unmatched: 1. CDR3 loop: CASSGQGNTEAFF. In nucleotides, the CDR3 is TGTGCCAGCAGCGGACAGGGGAACACTGAAGCTTTCTTT.

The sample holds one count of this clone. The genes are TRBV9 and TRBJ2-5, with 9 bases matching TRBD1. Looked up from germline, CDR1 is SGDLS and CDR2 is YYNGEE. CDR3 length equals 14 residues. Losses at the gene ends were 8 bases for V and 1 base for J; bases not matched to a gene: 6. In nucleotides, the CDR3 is TGTGCCAGTCAACAGGGGGCCTTCCAAGAGACCCAGTACTTC. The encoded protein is CASQQGAFQETQYF.

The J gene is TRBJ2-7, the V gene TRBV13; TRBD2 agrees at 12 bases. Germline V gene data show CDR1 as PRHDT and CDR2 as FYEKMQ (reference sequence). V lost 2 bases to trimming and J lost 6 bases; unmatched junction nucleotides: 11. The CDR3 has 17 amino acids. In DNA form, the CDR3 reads TGTGCCAGCAGCTTATCCCCGACTAGCGGGGGTAGGGGCGAGCAGTACTTC. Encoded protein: CASSLSPTSGGRGEQYF. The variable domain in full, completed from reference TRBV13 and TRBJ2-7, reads AAGVIQSPRHLIKEKRETATLKCYPIPRHDTVYWYQQGPGQDPQFLISFYEKMQSDKGSIPDRFSAQQFSDYHSELNMSSLELGDSALYFCASSLSPTSGGRGEQYFGPGTRLTVT.

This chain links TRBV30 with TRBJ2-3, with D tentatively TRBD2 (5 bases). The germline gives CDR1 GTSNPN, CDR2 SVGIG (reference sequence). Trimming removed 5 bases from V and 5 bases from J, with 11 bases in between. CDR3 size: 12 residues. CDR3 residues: CAWGPGLDTQYF. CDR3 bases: TGTGCCTGGGGACCGGGGTTAGATACGCAGTATTTT. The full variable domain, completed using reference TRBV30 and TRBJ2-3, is SQTIHQWPATLVQPVGSPLSLECTVEGTSNPNLYWYRQAAGRGLQLLFYSVGIGQISSEVPQNLSASRPQDRQFILSSKKLLLSDSGFYLCAWGPGLDTQYFGPGTRLTVL.

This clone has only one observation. The CDR3 DNA sequence: TGTGCCAGCAAAATCGGGGGGGCCTTCGCCGGGGAGCTGTTTTTT. This codes for CASKIGGAFAGELFF. The chain has TRBV27 and TRBJ2-2; TRBD2 aligns across 8 bases. The ends lost 7 bases at V and 6 bases at J; junction bases unmatched: 10. The CDR3 has 15 residues. CDR1 is MNHEY and CDR2 is SMNVEV in the germline V gene (reference sequence).

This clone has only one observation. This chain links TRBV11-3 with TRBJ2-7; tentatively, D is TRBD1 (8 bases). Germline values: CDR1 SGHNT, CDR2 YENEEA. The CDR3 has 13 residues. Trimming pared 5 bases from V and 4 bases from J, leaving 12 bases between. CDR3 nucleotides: TGTGCCAGCAGCCTACAGGGGGGGTACGAGCAGTACTTC. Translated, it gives CASSLQGGYEQYF.

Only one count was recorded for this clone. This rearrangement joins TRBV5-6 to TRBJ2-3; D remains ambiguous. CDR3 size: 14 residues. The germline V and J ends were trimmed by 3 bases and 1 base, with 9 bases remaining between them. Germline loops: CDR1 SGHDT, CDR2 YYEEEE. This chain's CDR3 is CASSYGLGTDTQYF. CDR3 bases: TGTGCCAGCAGCTATGGTTTAGGCACAGATACGCAGTATTTT.